A selection of T cell receptor beta chains follows, all from one sample in a study of CD8+CD57+ T cells in acquired aplastic anemia. TCRdb reprocessed the reads with MiXCR, giving one entry per CDR3 protein. The sample has about 81,000 distinct CDR3 sequences; about 45% are singletons. Sample: sorted CD4+, CD8+, or CD8+CD57+ T cells (not recorded which) from PBMCs. The receptors stem from a human donor in good health, serving as a control. Each CDR3 is given with its conserved first and last residue. A D gene is named only where the DNA matches it firmly. Expanded clones get a size class; other rows say once, few or many, or leave the size out.

j_call: TRBJ1-1
v_call: TRBV29-1
clone_size: few
d_call: -
cdr3_length: 13
cdr3_aa: CSVRGRLNTEAFF
cdr3_nt: TGCAGCGTTAGGGGACGGTTGAACACTGAAGCTTTCTTT

j_call: TRBJ1-3
v_call: TRBV7-8
clone_size: many
d_call: -
cdr3_length: 14
cdr3_aa: CASSSQASGNTIYF
cdr3_nt: TGTGCCAGCAGCTCTCAGGCCTCTGGAAACACCATATATTTT

j_call: TRBJ2-7
v_call: TRBV7-9
clone_size: many
d_call: -
cdr3_length: 12
cdr3_aa: CASSLEYREQYF
cdr3_nt: TGTGCCAGCAGCTTAGAATACCGCGAGCAGTACTTC

j_call: TRBJ2-3
v_call: TRBV7-3
clone_size: few
d_call: -
cdr3_length: 19
cdr3_aa: CASSIRTGRVRGGTDTQYF
cdr3_nt: TGTGCCAGCAGCATAAGGACAGGGAGGGTTCGAGGGGGAACAGATACGCAGTATTTT

j_call: TRBJ2-1
v_call: TRBV12-3/TRBV12-4
clone_size: few
d_call: -
cdr3_length: 16
cdr3_aa: CASSSTRESTYNEQFF
cdr3_nt: TGTGCCAGCAGTTCCACCCGGGAGAGTACCTACAATGAGCAGTTCTTC

j_call: TRBJ2-1
v_call: TRBV2
clone_size: many
d_call: -
cdr3_length: 14
cdr3_aa: CASSVSGSNNEQFF
cdr3_nt: TGTGCCAGCAGTGTATCCGGGAGTAACAATGAGCAGTTCTTC

j_call: TRBJ1-5
v_call: TRBV20-1
clone_size: once
d_call: -
cdr3_length: 15
cdr3_aa: CSAAPDKGSNQPQHF
cdr3_nt: TGCAGTGCCGCACCTGATAAAGGGAGCAATCAGCCCCAGCATTTT

j_call: TRBJ1-5
v_call: TRBV5-6
clone_size: once
d_call: -
cdr3_length: 16
cdr3_aa: CASSLSGLYSNQPQHF
cdr3_nt: TGTGCCAGCAGCTTATCCGGACTGTATAGCAATCAGCCCCAGCATTTT

j_call: TRBJ2-1
v_call: TRBV25-1
clone_size: -
d_call: TRBD2
cdr3_length: 17
cdr3_aa: CASSSEGLGGPYSEQFF
cdr3_nt: TGTGCCAGCAGCTCCGAAGGGTTGGGAGGGCCGTACAGTGAGCAGTTCTTC

j_call: TRBJ1-2
v_call: TRBV6-2/TRBV6-3
clone_size: few
d_call: -
cdr3_length: 14
cdr3_aa: CASSYGGLGYGYTF
cdr3_nt: TGTGCCAGCAGTTACGGGGGGCTGGGCTATGGCTACACCTTC

j_call: TRBJ2-7
v_call: TRBV7-3
clone_size: -
d_call: -
cdr3_length: 12
cdr3_aa: CASSLMVDEQYF
cdr3_nt: TGTGCCAGCAGCTTGATGGTAGACGAGCAGTACTTC

j_call: TRBJ2-5
v_call: TRBV15
clone_size: few
d_call: -
cdr3_length: 15
cdr3_aa: CATHPGTRKEETQYF
cdr3_nt: TGTGCCACTCATCCAGGGACAAGGAAGGAAGAGACCCAGTACTTC

j_call: TRBJ2-3
v_call: TRBV29-1
clone_size: -
d_call: -
cdr3_length: 12
cdr3_aa: CSVVEDSYERYF
cdr3_nt: TGCAGCGTTGTAGAAGACTCCTACGAGCGGTATTTT

j_call: TRBJ2-5
v_call: TRBV24-1
clone_size: -
d_call: TRBD1
cdr3_length: 15
cdr3_aa: CATSSRQGTQETQYF
cdr3_nt: TGTGCCACCAGCTCAAGACAGGGGACCCAAGAGACCCAGTACTTC

j_call: TRBJ1-2
v_call: TRBV19
clone_size: few
d_call: -
cdr3_length: 15
cdr3_aa: CASSMGSGVNYGYTF
cdr3_nt: TGTGCCAGTAGTATGGGGTCAGGGGTGAACTATGGCTACACCTTC

j_call: TRBJ1-2
v_call: TRBV2
clone_size: -
d_call: TRBD1
cdr3_length: 14
cdr3_aa: CASRADRPNYGYTF
cdr3_nt: TGTGCCAGCAGGGCGGACAGGCCCAACTATGGCTACACCTTC

j_call: TRBJ2-1
v_call: TRBV5-1
clone_size: many
d_call: TRBD1
cdr3_length: 16
cdr3_aa: CASSGTRTGKYNEQFF
cdr3_nt: TGCGCCAGCAGCGGCACAAGGACAGGAAAATACAATGAGCAGTTCTTC

j_call: TRBJ2-1
v_call: TRBV19
clone_size: few
d_call: TRBD2
cdr3_length: 14
cdr3_aa: CAPVGTSGNNEQFF
cdr3_nt: TGTGCCCCCGTGGGGACTAGCGGAAACAATGAGCAGTTCTTC

j_call: TRBJ2-1
v_call: TRBV7-7
clone_size: -
d_call: -
cdr3_length: 15
cdr3_aa: CASSLGRAGGNEQFF
cdr3_nt: TGTGCCAGCAGCTTGGGTCGGGCAGGGGGGAATGAGCAGTTCTTC

j_call: TRBJ1-3
v_call: TRBV10-1
clone_size: few
d_call: TRBD1
cdr3_length: 16
cdr3_aa: CASSGPGQGKGNTIYF
cdr3_nt: TGCGCCAGCAGTGGACCGGGACAGGGAAAGGGAAACACCATATATTTT

j_call: TRBJ2-5
v_call: TRBV29-1
clone_size: -
d_call: -
cdr3_length: 13
cdr3_aa: CSVRFQAGETQYF
cdr3_nt: TGCAGCGTTCGGTTCCAGGCTGGGGAGACCCAGTACTTC

j_call: TRBJ1-1
v_call: TRBV25-1
clone_size: many
d_call: -
cdr3_length: 12
cdr3_aa: CASSERNTEAFF
cdr3_nt: TGTGCCAGCAGTGAACGAAACACTGAAGCTTTCTTT

j_call: TRBJ1-1
v_call: TRBV7-9
clone_size: many
d_call: -
cdr3_length: 14
cdr3_aa: CASSSVLGGTEAFF
cdr3_nt: TGTGCCAGCAGCTCCGTTCTGGGGGGGACTGAAGCTTTCTTT

j_call: TRBJ2-7
v_call: TRBV24-1
clone_size: many
d_call: -
cdr3_length: 13
cdr3_aa: CATSETDSYEQYF
cdr3_nt: TGTGCCACCAGTGAAACGGACAGCTACGAGCAGTACTTC

j_call: TRBJ2-2
v_call: TRBV11-1
clone_size: many
d_call: TRBD2
cdr3_length: 16
cdr3_aa: CASSFRLADVTGELFF
cdr3_nt: TGTGCCAGCAGCTTCCGACTAGCGGACGTAACCGGGGAGCTGTTTTTT

j_call: TRBJ2-7
v_call: TRBV7-8
clone_size: -
d_call: TRBD1
cdr3_length: 12
cdr3_aa: CASTGQSYEQYF
cdr3_nt: TGTGCCAGCACGGGACAGTCCTACGAGCAGTACTTC

j_call: TRBJ1-2
v_call: TRBV10-3
clone_size: many
d_call: TRBD1
cdr3_length: 14
cdr3_aa: CAISDEGQEVGYTF
cdr3_nt: TGTGCCATCAGTGATGAGGGACAGGAGGTTGGCTACACCTTC

j_call: TRBJ1-2
v_call: TRBV12-3/TRBV12-4
clone_size: many
d_call: TRBD1
cdr3_length: 14
cdr3_aa: CASSLTAGQGDYTF
cdr3_nt: TGTGCCAGCAGTTTGACGGCAGGACAGGGCGACTACACCTTC

j_call: TRBJ1-1
v_call: TRBV7-6
clone_size: many
d_call: -
cdr3_length: 16
cdr3_aa: CASSLEMAGVNTEAFF
cdr3_nt: TGTGCCAGCAGCTTAGAAATGGCGGGGGTGAACACTGAAGCTTTCTTT

j_call: TRBJ1-1
v_call: TRBV9
clone_size: many
d_call: -
cdr3_length: 15
cdr3_aa: CASSPHGGVGTEAFF
cdr3_nt: TGTGCCAGCAGCCCCCATGGTGGGGTGGGGACTGAAGCTTTCTTT

j_call: TRBJ2-7
v_call: TRBV6-9
clone_size: few
d_call: -
cdr3_length: 16
cdr3_aa: CASSYGPDSPDYEQYF
cdr3_nt: TGTGCCAGCAGTTATGGGCCGGACTCTCCCGATTACGAGCAGTACTTC

j_call: TRBJ1-5
v_call: TRBV24-1
clone_size: -
d_call: -
cdr3_length: 14
cdr3_aa: CATSEGGGNQPQHF
cdr3_nt: TGTGCCACCAGTGAGGGGGGGGGAAATCAGCCCCAGCATTTT

j_call: TRBJ1-3
v_call: TRBV19
clone_size: -
d_call: -
cdr3_length: 13
cdr3_aa: CASSTLAGNTIYF
cdr3_nt: TGTGCCAGTAGTACCCTTGCTGGAAACACCATATATTTT

j_call: TRBJ1-2
v_call: TRBV2
clone_size: -
d_call: TRBD1
cdr3_length: 15
cdr3_aa: CASSDDPGTDDGYTF
cdr3_nt: TGTGCCAGCAGCGACGATCCCGGGACAGATGATGGCTACACCTTC

j_call: TRBJ2-4
v_call: TRBV29-1
clone_size: many
d_call: TRBD1
cdr3_length: 14
cdr3_aa: CSVWGTGGKNIQYF
cdr3_nt: TGCAGCGTTTGGGGGACAGGGGGCAAAAACATTCAGTACTTC

j_call: TRBJ2-5
v_call: TRBV12-3/TRBV12-4
clone_size: many
d_call: -
cdr3_length: 13
cdr3_aa: CASSPGLWETQYF
cdr3_nt: TGTGCCAGCAGTCCCGGGTTGTGGGAGACCCAGTACTTC

j_call: TRBJ2-2
v_call: TRBV6-1
clone_size: many
d_call: TRBD1
cdr3_length: 14
cdr3_aa: CASSAGQDTGELFF
cdr3_nt: TGTGCCAGCAGTGCGGGACAGGACACCGGGGAGCTGTTTTTT

j_call: TRBJ2-3
v_call: TRBV29-1
clone_size: -
d_call: -
cdr3_length: 13
cdr3_aa: CSVGQYFSDTQYF
cdr3_nt: TGCAGCGTAGGACAGTATTTCTCAGATACGCAGTATTTT

j_call: TRBJ1-1
v_call: TRBV2
clone_size: -
d_call: -
cdr3_length: 12
cdr3_aa: CASSQMTVEAFF
cdr3_nt: TGTGCCAGCAGTCAAATGACAGTTGAAGCTTTCTTT

j_call: TRBJ1-1
v_call: TRBV4-1
clone_size: few
d_call: -
cdr3_length: 12
cdr3_aa: CASSQRGGVAFF
cdr3_nt: TGCGCCAGCAGCCAAAGGGGGGGAGTAGCTTTCTTT

j_call: TRBJ1-1
v_call: TRBV11-2
clone_size: many
d_call: -
cdr3_length: 13
cdr3_aa: CASSLDHGTEAFF
cdr3_nt: TGTGCCAGCAGCTTAGATCATGGCACTGAAGCTTTCTTT

j_call: TRBJ2-1
v_call: TRBV4-1
clone_size: -
d_call: TRBD2
cdr3_length: 15
cdr3_aa: CASSQMGLAHNEQFF
cdr3_nt: TGCGCCAGCAGCCAAATGGGACTAGCGCACAATGAGCAGTTCTTC

j_call: TRBJ2-4
v_call: TRBV6-5
clone_size: -
d_call: TRBD1
cdr3_length: 15
cdr3_aa: CASSFLDRGRDIQYF
cdr3_nt: TGTGCCAGCAGTTTCCTAGACAGGGGAAGGGACATTCAGTACTTC

j_call: TRBJ2-7
v_call: TRBV7-2
clone_size: many
d_call: TRBD2
cdr3_length: 14
cdr3_aa: CASSFGLASYEQYF
cdr3_nt: TGTGCCAGCAGCTTCGGACTAGCGAGCTACGAGCAGTACTTC

j_call: TRBJ2-5
v_call: TRBV7-9
clone_size: many
d_call: -
cdr3_length: 13
cdr3_aa: CASSLGGQETQYF
cdr3_nt: TGTGCCAGCAGCTTAGGCGGACAAGAGACCCAGTACTTC

j_call: TRBJ2-1
v_call: TRBV15
clone_size: few
d_call: -
cdr3_length: 14
cdr3_aa: CATSRVSGEDEQFF
cdr3_nt: TGTGCCACCAGCAGAGTGTCAGGGGAGGATGAGCAGTTCTTC

j_call: TRBJ2-5
v_call: TRBV12-3/TRBV12-4
clone_size: -
d_call: TRBD1
cdr3_length: 14
cdr3_aa: CVSSIQGARETQYF
cdr3_nt: TGTGTCAGCAGTATACAGGGGGCGCGGGAGACCCAGTACTTC

j_call: TRBJ1-5
v_call: TRBV19
clone_size: many
d_call: -
cdr3_length: 14
cdr3_aa: CASSIKGGAPPQHF
cdr3_nt: TGTGCCAGTAGTATAAAGGGGGGGGCGCCGCCCCAGCATTTT

j_call: TRBJ1-2
v_call: TRBV29-1
clone_size: -
d_call: -
cdr3_length: 15
cdr3_aa: CSVARSGALNYGYTF
cdr3_nt: TGCAGCGTTGCCAGGTCAGGGGCACTTAACTATGGCTACACCTTC

j_call: TRBJ1-1
v_call: TRBV12-3/TRBV12-4
clone_size: many
d_call: -
cdr3_length: 12
cdr3_aa: CASSWGAGEAFF
cdr3_nt: TGTGCCAGCAGTTGGGGCGCCGGCGAAGCTTTCTTT

j_call: TRBJ2-1
v_call: TRBV18
clone_size: few
d_call: -
cdr3_length: 18
cdr3_aa: CASSPLSTDTVAGNEQFF
cdr3_nt: TGTGCCAGCTCACCACTCAGCACGGACACCGTGGCGGGAAATGAGCAGTTCTTC

j_call: TRBJ2-7
v_call: TRBV30
clone_size: few
d_call: TRBD2
cdr3_length: 15
cdr3_aa: CAWSRDSGGNYEQYF
cdr3_nt: TGTGCCTGGAGTCGAGATAGCGGGGGGAACTACGAGCAGTACTTC

j_call: TRBJ2-1
v_call: TRBV19
clone_size: once
d_call: -
cdr3_length: 16
cdr3_aa: CASSITAGNSYNEQLF
cdr3_nt: TGTGCCAGTAGTATAACGGCCGGGAACTCCTACAATGAGCAGCTCTTC